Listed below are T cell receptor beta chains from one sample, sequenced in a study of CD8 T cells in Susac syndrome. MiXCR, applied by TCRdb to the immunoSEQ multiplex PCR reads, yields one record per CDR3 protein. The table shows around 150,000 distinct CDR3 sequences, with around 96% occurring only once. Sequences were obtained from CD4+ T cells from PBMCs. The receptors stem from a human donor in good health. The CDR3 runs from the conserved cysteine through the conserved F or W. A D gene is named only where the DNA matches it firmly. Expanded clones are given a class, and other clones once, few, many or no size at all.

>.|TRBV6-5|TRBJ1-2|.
CASSYSVGQNYGYTF
TGTGCCAGCAGTTACTCGGTTGGACAGAACTATGGCTACACCTTC
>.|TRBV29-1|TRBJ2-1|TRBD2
CSGLGTSGGAGEQFF
TGCAGCGGACTGGGGACTAGCGGGGGGGCCGGTGAGCAGTTCTTC
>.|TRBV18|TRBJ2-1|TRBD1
CASSPGTGKGDEQFF
TGTGCCAGCTCACCGGGGACAGGGAAAGGGGATGAGCAGTTCTTC
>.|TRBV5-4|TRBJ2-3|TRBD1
CASSRQGAEDTQYF
TGTGCCAGCAGTAGACAGGGGGCAGAAGATACGCAGTATTTT
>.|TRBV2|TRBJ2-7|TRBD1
CATRTGSYEQYF
TGTGCCACCCGGACAGGCTCCTACGAGCAGTACTTC
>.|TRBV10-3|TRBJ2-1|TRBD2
CAIKLAGGQSSYNEQFF
TGTGCCATCAAGCTAGCGGGGGGCCAGAGCTCCTACAATGAGCAGTTCTTC
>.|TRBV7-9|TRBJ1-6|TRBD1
CASSDAGTGSLHF
TGTGCCAGCAGCGACGCCGGGACAGGGTCCCTCCACTTT
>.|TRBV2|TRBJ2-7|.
CASSERPSQPRQYEQYF
TGTGCCAGCAGTGAACGCCCTAGCCAACCTCGCCAATACGAGCAGTACTTC
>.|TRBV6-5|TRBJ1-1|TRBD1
CASKPGQGATEAFF
TGTGCCAGCAAACCGGGACAGGGGGCCACTGAAGCTTTCTTT
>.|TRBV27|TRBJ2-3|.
CASTVRDTDTQYF
TGTGCCAGCACCGTCAGGGACACAGATACGCAGTATTTT
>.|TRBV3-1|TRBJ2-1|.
CASSQVRRTMLFF
TGTGCCAGCAGCCAAGTGAGGAGGACTATGTTGTTCTTC
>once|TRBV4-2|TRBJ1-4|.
CASSQDRAGVKEKLFF
TGTGCCAGCAGCCAAGATCGGGCCGGGGTTAAGGAAAAACTGTTTTTT
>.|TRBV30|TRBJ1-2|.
CAWSDPPGWTNYGYTF
TGTGCCTGGAGTGACCCCCCCGGGTGGACTAACTATGGCTACACCTTC
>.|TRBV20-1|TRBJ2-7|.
CSAVVRRGTYEQYF
TGCAGTGCGGTCGTGAGACGGGGCACCTACGAGCAGTACTTC
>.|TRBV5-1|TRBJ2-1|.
CASSVGTYNEQFF
TGCGCCAGCAGCGTTGGAACCTACAATGAGCAGTTCTTC
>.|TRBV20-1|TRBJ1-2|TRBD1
CSAPDRVQLDYTF
TGCAGTGCTCCAGACAGGGTCCAACTTGACTACACCTTC
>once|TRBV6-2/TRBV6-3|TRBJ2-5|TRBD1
CASRSPTGGRETQYF
TGTGCCAGCAGGAGCCCTACAGGGGGCAGGGAGACCCAGTACTTC
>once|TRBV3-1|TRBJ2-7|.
CASSPGPPGGYEQYF
TGTGCCAGCAGCCCGGGGCCGCCAGGGGGGTACGAGCAGTACTTC
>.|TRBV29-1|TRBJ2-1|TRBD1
CSVGARTGNYNEQFF
TGCAGCGTTGGGGCCAGGACAGGGAACTACAATGAGCAGTTCTTC
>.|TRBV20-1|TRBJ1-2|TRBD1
CSARAIGDRPYRYTF
TGCAGTGCTAGAGCGATTGGGGACAGGCCTTATCGCTACACCTTC
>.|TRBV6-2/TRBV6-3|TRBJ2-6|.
CASSQGASGANVLTF
TGTGCCAGCAGCCAGGGAGCGTCTGGGGCCAACGTCCTGACTTTC
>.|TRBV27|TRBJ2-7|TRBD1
CASSSSPGQVFGYEQYF
TGTGCCAGCAGTTCCTCTCCGGGACAGGTCTTTGGCTACGAGCAGTACTTC
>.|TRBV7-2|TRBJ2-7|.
CASSLIAGSRGEQYF
TGTGCCAGCAGCTTGATTGCCGGGTCCCGGGGCGAGCAGTACTTC
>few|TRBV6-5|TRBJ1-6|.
CASSLSGQGNSPLHF
TGTGCCAGCAGCCTCTCAGGGCAGGGGAATTCACCCCTCCACTTT
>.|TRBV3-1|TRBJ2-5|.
CASSQEQGPQETQYF
TGTGCCAGCAGCCAAGAACAGGGCCCCCAAGAGACCCAGTACTTC
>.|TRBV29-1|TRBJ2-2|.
CSVEAGVTGELFF
TGCAGCGTTGAGGCTGGGGTCACCGGGGAGCTGTTTTTT
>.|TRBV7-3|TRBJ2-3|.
CASSLTAFVTDTQYF
TGTGCCAGCAGCCTCACGGCCTTCGTGACAGATACGCAGTATTTT
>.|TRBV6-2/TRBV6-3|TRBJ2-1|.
CASSRGPGPYNEQFF
TGTGCCAGCAGTCGCGGACCGGGCCCCTACAATGAGCAGTTCTTC
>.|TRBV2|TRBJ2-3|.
CASSVRTSTDTQYF
TGTGCCAGCAGTGTCCGGACCAGCACAGATACGCAGTATTTT
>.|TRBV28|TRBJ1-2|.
CASSPPTVANYGYTF
TGTGCCAGCAGTCCACCCACGGTAGCTAACTATGGCTACACCTTC
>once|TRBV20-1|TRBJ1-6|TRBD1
CSARALTGGFSPLHF
TGCAGTGCTAGAGCCCTGACAGGGGGTTTTTCACCCCTCCACTTT
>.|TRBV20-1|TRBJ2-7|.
CSARRSMYEQYF
TGCAGTGCTAGACGATCGATGTACGAGCAGTACTTC
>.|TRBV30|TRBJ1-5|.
CAWSSAAQPQHF
TGTGCCTGGAGCTCCGCGGCTCAGCCCCAGCATTTT
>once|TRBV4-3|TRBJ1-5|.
CASSLTAYGNQPQHF
TGCGCCAGCAGCCTCACAGCTTATGGCAATCAGCCCCAGCATTTT
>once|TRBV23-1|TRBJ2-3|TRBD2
CAATLAGGPDTQYF
TGCGCCGCGACACTAGCGGGGGGGCCAGATACGCAGTATTTT
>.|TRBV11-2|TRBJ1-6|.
CASSPSLEGYNSPLHF
TGTGCCAGCAGCCCTTCCCTTGAGGGGTATAATTCACCCCTCCACTTT
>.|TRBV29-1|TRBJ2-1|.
CSVDPQVGEQFF
TGCAGCGTTGACCCCCAAGTGGGTGAGCAGTTCTTC
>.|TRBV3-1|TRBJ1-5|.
CASSQTGMGQPQHF
TGTGCCAGCAGCCAAACAGGGATGGGTCAGCCCCAGCATTTT
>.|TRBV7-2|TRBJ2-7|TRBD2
CASTTGGYEQYF
TGTGCCAGCACCACGGGGGGCTACGAGCAGTACTTC
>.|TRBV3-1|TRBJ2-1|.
CASSQEGWQGSEQFF
TGTGCCAGCAGCCAAGAAGGTTGGCAGGGGAGTGAGCAGTTCTTC
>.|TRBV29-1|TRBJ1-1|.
CSVVTNTEAFF
TGCAGCGTTGTCACGAACACTGAAGCTTTCTTT
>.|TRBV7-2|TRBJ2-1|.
CASSLVAGQWARQFF
TGTGCCAGCAGCTTAGTCGCGGGACAGTGGGCCAGGCAGTTCTTC